This T cell receptor beta chain was recorded in a study of blood T cell repertoires in COVID-19. Looking at the study overall: Samples of COVID-19 (acute and convalescent) were obtained from the United States, Italy and Spain. From T cells, B-cell-depleted T cells, or PBMCs came the material, which was cDNA or gDNA.

Authors' data handling: Reference gene primer amplification yielded estimated nucleated cell counts. The table came from immunoSEQ multiplex PCR; TCRdb's copy has only in-frame clones and leaves some out. The V and J calls and clone size come from that table; D and trimming were worked out from the DNA. Here the sample spans 150,000 to 200,000 clones, approximately 84% being singletons. CDR1 and CDR2 (germline): MNHNY, SVGAGI (reference sequence). J gave up 7 bases and V 5 bases, and 7 bases lay outside the gene matches. This CDR3 is built from 14 residues. The V call is TRBV6-6, the J call TRBJ1-1; TRBD1 agrees at 10 bases. Sequencing was done on a sample of peripheral blood. This clonotype originated in a woman of 80 years or more with acute or convalescent COVID-19. CDR3 bases: TGTGCCAGCAGTAGGACAGGGGGAACGGGTGAAGCTTTCTTT. It codes for CASSRTGGTGEAFF.